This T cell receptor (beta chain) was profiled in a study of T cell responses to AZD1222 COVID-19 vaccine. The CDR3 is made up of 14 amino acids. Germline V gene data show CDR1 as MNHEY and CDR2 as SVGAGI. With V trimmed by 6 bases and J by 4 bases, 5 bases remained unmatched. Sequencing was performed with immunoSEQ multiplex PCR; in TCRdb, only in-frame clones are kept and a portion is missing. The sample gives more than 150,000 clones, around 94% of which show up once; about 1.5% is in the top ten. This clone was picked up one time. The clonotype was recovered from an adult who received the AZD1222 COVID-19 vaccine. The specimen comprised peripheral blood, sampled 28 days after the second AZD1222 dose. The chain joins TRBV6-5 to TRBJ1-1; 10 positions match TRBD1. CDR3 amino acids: CASSRTGGGTEAFF. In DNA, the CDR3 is TGTGCCAGCAGCCGGACAGGGGGAGGCACTGAAGCTTTCTTT.